This T cell receptor beta chain was sequenced during a study of blood T cell repertoires in COVID-19. CDR1 is DFQATT and CDR2 is SNEGSKA in the germline V gene (reference sequence). V lost 7 bases, J lost 5 bases, and 12 bases lay in between. The CDR3 contains 11 residues. Method: immunoSEQ multiplex PCR; TCRdb's copy keeps in-frame clones and lacks some. Of some 80,000 clones in the sample, 84% are singletons; the top ten hold 3.5%. Material: peripheral blood. The chain recombines TRBV20-1 with TRBJ2-7; D unresolved. The clonotype was recovered from a man aged 50 or older with acute or convalescent COVID-19. CDR3 amino acids: CSVSGGHEQYF. The CDR3 coding sequence is TGCAGTGTTTCGGGTGGCCACGAGCAGTACTTC.